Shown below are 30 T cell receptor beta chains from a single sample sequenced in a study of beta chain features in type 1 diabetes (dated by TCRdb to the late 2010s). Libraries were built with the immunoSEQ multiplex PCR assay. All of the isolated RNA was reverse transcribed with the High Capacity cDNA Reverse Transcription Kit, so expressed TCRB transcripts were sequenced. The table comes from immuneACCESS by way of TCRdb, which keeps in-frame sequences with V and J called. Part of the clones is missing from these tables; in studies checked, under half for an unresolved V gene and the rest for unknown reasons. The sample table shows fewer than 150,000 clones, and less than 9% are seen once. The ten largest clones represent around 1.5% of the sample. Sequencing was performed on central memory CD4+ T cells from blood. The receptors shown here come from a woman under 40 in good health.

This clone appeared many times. CDR3 bases: TGCGCCAGCAGCTTGGTTTTGGCGGGAGATGGCACAGATACGCAGTATTTT. It specifies CASSLVLAGDGTDTQYF. This chain links TRBV5-1 with TRBJ2-3, with TRBD2 identical over 7 bases. This CDR3 region has 17 residues. Germline-derived CDR1 and CDR2 are SGHRS and YFSETQ. J lost 1 base, V lost 0 bases, and 8 bases had no gene match.

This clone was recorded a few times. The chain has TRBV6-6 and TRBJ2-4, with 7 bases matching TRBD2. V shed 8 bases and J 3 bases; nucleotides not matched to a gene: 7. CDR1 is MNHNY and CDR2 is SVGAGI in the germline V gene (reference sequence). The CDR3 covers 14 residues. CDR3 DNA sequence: TGTGCCAGCCGCGGGGAGGGTGGCAAAAACATTCAGTACTTC. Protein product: CASRGEGGKNIQYF.

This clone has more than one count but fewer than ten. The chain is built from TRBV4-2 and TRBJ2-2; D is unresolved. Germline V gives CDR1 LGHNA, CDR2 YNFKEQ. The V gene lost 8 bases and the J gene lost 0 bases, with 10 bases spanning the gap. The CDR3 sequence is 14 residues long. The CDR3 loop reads CASGPVTNTGELFF. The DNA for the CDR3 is TGTGCCAGCGGGCCTGTTACGAACACCGGGGAGCTGTTTTTT.

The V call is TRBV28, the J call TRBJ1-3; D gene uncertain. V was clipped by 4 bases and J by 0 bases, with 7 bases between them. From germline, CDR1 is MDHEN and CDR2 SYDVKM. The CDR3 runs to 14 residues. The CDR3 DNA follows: TGTGCCAGCAGTTGGGCGAACTCTGGAAACACCATATATTTT. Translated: CASSWANSGNTIYF.

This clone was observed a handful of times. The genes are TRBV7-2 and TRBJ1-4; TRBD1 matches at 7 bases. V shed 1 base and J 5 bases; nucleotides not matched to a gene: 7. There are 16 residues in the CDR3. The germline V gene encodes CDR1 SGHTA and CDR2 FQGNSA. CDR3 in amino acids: CASSLVLRQGNEKLFF. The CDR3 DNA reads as TGTGCCAGCAGCTTAGTGCTGCGACAGGGAAATGAAAAACTGTTTTTT.

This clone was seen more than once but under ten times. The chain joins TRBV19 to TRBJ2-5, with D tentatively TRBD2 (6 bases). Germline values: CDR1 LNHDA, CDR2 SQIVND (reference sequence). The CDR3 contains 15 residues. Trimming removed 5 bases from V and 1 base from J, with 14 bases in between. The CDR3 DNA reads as TGTGCCAGTAGTCAGGGACTGAGGCCCCAAGAGACCCAGTACTTC. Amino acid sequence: CASSQGLRPQETQYF.

CDR3 nucleotides: TGTGCCAGTAGTGACTCGGGACTAGCGACAGATACGCAGTATTTT. This translates into CASSDSGLATDTQYF. The chain is built from TRBV19 and TRBJ2-3, with 10 bases lining up with TRBD2. Germline CDR1 reads LNHDA; CDR2 reads SQIVND (reference sequence). V lost 5 bases and J lost 3; bases outside the gene matches: 5. The CDR3 runs to 15 residues.

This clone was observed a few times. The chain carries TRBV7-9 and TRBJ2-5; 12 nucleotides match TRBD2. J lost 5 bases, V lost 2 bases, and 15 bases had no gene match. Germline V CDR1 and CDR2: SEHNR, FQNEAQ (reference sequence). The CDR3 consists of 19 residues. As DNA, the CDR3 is TGTGCCAGCAGCTTATCCGGCCGCCGACTAGCGGGAGAGGTGGAGACCCAGTACTTC. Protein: CASSLSGRRLAGEVETQYF. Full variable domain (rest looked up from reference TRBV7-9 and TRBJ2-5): DTGVSQNPRHKITKRGQNVTFRCDPISEHNRLYWYRQTLGQGPEFLTYFQNEAQLEKSRLLSDRFSAERPKGSFSTLEIQRTEQGDSAMYLCASSLSGRRLAGEVETQYFGPGTRLLVL.

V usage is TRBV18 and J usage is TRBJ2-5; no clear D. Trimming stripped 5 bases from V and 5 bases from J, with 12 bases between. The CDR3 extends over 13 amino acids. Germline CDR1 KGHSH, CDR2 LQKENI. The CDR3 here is CASSATTSETQYF. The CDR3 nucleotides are TGTGCCAGCTCAGCGACAACTTCGGAGACCCAGTACTTC.

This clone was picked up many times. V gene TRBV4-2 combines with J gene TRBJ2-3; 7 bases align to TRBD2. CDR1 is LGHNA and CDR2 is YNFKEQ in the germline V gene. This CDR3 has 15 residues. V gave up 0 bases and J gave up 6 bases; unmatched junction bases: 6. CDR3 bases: TGTGCCAGCAGCCAAGATCGAGCGGGGCCCGATACGCAGTATTTT. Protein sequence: CASSQDRAGPDTQYF.

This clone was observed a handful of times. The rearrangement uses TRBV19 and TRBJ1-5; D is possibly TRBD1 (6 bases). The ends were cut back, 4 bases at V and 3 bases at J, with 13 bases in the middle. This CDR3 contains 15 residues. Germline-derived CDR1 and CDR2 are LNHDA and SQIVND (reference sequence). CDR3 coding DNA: TGTGCCAGTAGTACCGGAGGACAGCCCAATCAGCCCCAGCATTTT. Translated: CASSTGGQPNQPQHF.

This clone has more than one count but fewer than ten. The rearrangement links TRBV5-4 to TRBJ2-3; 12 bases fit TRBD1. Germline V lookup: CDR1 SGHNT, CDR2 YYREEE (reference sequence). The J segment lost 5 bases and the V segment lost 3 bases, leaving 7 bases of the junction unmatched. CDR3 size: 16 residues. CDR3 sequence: CASSSSGTGGGDTQYF. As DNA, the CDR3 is TGTGCCAGCAGCTCGAGCGGGACAGGGGGCGGAGATACGCAGTATTTT.

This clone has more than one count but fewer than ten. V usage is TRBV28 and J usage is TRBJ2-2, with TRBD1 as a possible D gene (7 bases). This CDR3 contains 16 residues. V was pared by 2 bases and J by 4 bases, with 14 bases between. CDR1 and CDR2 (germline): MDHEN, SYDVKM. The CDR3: CASSLGQGGVTGELFF. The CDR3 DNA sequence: TGTGCCAGCAGTTTAGGGCAGGGGGGCGTCACCGGGGAGCTGTTTTTT.

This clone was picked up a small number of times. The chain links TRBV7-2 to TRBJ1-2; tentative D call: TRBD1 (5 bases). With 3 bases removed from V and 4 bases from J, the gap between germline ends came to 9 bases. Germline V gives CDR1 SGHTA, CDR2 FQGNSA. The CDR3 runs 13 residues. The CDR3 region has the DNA TGTGCCAGCAGCTTCCCCGGGGGCTATGGCTACACCTTC. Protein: CASSFPGGYGYTF.

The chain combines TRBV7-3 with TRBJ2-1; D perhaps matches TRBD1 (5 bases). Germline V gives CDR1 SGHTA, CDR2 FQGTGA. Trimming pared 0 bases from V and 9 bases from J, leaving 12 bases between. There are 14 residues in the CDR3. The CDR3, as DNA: TGTGCCAGCAGCTTAACGTCTCTAGGGGCTGAGCAGTTCTTC. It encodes CASSLTSLGAEQFF. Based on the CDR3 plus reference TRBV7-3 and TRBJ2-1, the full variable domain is GAGVSQTPSNKVTEKGKYVELRCDPISGHTALYWYRQSLGQGPEFLIYFQGTGAADDSGLPNDRFFAVRPEGSVSTLKIQRTERGDSAVYLCASSLTSLGAEQFFGPGTRLTVL.

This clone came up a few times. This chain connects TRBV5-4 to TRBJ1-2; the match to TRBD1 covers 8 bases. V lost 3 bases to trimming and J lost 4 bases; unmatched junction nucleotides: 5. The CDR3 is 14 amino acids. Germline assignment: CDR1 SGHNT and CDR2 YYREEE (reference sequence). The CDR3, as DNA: TGTGCCAGCAGCTCAGGGACAGGCTTCTATGGCTACACCTTC. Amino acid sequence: CASSSGTGFYGYTF.

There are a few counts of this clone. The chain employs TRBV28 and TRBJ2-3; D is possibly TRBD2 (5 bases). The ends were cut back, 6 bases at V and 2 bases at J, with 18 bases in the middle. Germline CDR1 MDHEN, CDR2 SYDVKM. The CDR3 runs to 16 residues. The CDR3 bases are TGTGCCAGCAGCCGACTCGAGGGCCGGGACACAGATACGCAGTATTTT. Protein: CASSRLEGRDTDTQYF.

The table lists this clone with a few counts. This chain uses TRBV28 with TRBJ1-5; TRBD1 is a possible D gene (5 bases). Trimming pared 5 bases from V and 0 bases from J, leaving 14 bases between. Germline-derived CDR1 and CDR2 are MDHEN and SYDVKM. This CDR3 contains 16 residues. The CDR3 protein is CASSPPPTDSNQPQHF. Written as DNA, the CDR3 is TGTGCCAGCAGTCCACCCCCGACAGATAGCAATCAGCCCCAGCATTTT. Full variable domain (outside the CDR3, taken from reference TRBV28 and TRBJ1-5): DVKVTQSSRYLVKRTGEKVFLECVQDMDHENMFWYRQDPGLGLRLIYFSYDVKMKEKGDIPEGYSVSREKKERFSLILESASTNQTSMYLCASSPPPTDSNQPQHFGDGTRLSIL.

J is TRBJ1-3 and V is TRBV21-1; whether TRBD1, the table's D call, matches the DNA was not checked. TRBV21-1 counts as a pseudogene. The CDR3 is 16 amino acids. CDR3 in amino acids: CASSKGGPAGGNTIYF. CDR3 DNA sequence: TGTGCCAGCAGCAAAGGGGGGCCGGCCGGCGGAAACACCATATATTTT.

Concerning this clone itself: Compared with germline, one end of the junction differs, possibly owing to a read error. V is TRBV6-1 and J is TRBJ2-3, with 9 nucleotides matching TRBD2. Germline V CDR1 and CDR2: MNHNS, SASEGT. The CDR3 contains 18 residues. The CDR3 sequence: CAISEVGIGGRAADTQYF. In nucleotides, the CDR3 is TGTGCCATCAGTGAGGTTGGGATTGGCGGGAGGGCCGCAGATACGCAGTATTTT.

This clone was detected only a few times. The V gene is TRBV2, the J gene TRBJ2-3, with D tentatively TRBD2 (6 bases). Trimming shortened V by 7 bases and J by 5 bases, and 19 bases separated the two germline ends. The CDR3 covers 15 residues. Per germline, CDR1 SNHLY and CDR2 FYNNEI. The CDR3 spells CASTLAGQGVDTQYF. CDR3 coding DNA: TGTGCCAGCACACTGGCGGGGCAAGGGGTAGATACGCAGTATTTT.

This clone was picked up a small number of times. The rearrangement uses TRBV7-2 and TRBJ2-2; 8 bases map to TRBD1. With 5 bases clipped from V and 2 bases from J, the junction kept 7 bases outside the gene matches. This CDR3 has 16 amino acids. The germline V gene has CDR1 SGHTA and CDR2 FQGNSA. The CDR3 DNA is TGTGCCAGCAGCGCCACGGGACAGGTTAACACCGGGGAGCTGTTTTTT. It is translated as CASSATGQVNTGELFF. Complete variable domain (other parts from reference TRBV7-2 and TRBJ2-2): GAGVSQSPSNKVTEKGKDVELRCDPISGHTALYWYRQSLGQGLEFLIYFQGNSAPDKSGLPSDRFSAERTGGSVSTLTIQRTQQEDSAVYLCASSATGQVNTGELFFGEGSRLTVL.

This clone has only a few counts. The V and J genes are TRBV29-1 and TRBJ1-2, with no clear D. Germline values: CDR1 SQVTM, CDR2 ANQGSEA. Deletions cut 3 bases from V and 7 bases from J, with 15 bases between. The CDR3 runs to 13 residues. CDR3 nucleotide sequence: TGCAGCGTTGATACCGGGAGAAAGGGTGGCTACACCTTC. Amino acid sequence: CSVDTGRKGGYTF.

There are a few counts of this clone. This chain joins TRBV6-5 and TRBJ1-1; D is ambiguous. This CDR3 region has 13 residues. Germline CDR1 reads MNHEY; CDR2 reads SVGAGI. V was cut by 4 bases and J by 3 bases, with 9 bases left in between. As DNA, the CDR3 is TGTGCCAGCAGTTCGTACGGGGACACTGAAGCTTTCTTT. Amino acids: CASSSYGDTEAFF.

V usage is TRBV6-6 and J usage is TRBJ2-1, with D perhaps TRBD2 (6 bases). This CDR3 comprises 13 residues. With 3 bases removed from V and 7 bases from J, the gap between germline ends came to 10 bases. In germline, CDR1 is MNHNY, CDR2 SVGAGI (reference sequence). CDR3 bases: TGTGCCAGCAGTTATTTGGCGGGGAATGAGCAGTTCTTC. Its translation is CASSYLAGNEQFF.

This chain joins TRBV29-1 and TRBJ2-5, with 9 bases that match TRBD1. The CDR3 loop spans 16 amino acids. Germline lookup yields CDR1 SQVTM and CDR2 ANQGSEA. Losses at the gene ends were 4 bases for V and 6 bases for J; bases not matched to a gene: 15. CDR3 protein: CSVGGKQGASVKTQYF. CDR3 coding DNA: TGCAGCGTTGGGGGCAAACAGGGGGCTTCCGTAAAGACCCAGTACTTC. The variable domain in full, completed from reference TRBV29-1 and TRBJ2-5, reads SAVISQKPSRDICQRGTSLTIQCQVDSQVTMMFWYRQQPGQSLTLIATANQGSEATYESGFVIDKFPISRPNLTFSTLTVSNMSPEDSSIYLCSVGGKQGASVKTQYFGPGTRLLVL.

The CDR3 is CASSQGTGSSGANVLTF. CDR3 sequence (DNA): TGTGCCAGCTCACAAGGGACAGGGAGTTCTGGGGCCAACGTCCTGACTTTC. The chain combines TRBV18 with TRBJ2-6, with TRBD1 matching over 9 bases. The germline V gene has CDR1 KGHSH and CDR2 LQKENI. CDR3 length: 17 amino acids. V was pared by 4 bases and J by 1 base, with 5 bases of the junction left unmatched.

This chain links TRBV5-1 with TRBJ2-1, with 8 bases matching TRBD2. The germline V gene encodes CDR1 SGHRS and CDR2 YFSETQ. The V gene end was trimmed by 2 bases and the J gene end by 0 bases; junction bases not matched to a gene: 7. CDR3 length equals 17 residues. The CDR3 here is CASSFSGSPSSYNEQFF. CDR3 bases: TGCGCCAGCAGCTTCAGCGGGAGCCCAAGCTCCTACAATGAGCAGTTCTTC.

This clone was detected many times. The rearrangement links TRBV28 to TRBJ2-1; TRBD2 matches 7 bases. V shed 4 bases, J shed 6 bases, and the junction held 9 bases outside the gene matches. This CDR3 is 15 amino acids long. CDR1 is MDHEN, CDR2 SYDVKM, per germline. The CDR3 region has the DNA TGTGCCAGCAGTTCTCCTGGGACTACTTCCAATGAGCAGTTCTTC. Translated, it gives CASSSPGTTSNEQFF.

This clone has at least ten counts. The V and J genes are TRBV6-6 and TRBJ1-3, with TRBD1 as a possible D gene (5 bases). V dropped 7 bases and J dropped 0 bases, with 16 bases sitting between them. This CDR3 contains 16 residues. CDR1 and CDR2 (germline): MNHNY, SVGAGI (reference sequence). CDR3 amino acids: CASTSTTDFSGNTIYF. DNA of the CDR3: TGTGCCAGCACCTCCACGACAGACTTCTCTGGAAACACCATATATTTT.